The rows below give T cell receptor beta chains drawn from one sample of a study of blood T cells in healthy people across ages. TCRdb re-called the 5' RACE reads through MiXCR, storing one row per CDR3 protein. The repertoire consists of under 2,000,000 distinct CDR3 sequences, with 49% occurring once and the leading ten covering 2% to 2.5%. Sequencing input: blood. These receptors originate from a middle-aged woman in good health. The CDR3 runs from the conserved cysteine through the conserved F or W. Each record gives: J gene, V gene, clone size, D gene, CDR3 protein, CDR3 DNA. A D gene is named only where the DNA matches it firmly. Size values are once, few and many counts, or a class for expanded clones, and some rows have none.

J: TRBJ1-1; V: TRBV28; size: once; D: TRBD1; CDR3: CASSFSQGAITEAFF; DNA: TGTGCCAGCAGCTTTAGTCAGGGGGCAATCACTGAAGCTTTCTTT
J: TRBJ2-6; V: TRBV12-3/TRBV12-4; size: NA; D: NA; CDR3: CASSFMDSGANVLTF; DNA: TGTGCCAGCAGTTTTATGGACTCTGGGGCCAACGTCCTGACTTTC
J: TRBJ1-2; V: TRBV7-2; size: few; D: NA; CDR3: CASTFDGSANYGYTF; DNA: TGTGCCAGCACCTTCGACGGATCCGCTAACTATGGCTACACCTTC
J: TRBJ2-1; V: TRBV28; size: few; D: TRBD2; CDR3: CASIATSGGAEAYNEQFF; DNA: TGTGCCAGCATCGCGACTAGCGGGGGGGCAGAGGCCTACAATGAGCAGTTCTTC
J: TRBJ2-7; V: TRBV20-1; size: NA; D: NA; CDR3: CSAPDRGVEQYF; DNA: TGCAGTGCCCCGGACCGTGGGGTCGAGCAGTACTTC
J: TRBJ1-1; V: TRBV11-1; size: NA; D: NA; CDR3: CASRSTGLAFF; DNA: TGTGCCAGCAGGTCTACAGGGTTGGCTTTCTTT
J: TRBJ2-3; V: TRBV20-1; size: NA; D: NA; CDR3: CSARQSSDTQYF; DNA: TGCAGTGCTAGACAGTCCTCAGATACGCAGTATTTT
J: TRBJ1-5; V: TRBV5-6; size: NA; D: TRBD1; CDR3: CASSWGTDLDQPQHF; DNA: TGTGCCAGCAGCTGGGGGACAGACCTCGATCAGCCCCAGCATTTT
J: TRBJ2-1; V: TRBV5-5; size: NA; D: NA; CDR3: CASSFLDYNEQFF; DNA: TGTGCCAGCAGCTTCTTGGACTACAATGAGCAGTTCTTC
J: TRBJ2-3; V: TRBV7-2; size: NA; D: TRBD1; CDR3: CASSFQWTGGADTQYF; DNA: TGTGCCAGCAGCTTCCAGTGGACAGGGGGCGCAGATACGCAGTATTTT
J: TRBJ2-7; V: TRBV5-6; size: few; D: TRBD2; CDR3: CASSQRLAGVSYEQYF; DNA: TGTGCCAGCAGCCAAAGACTAGCGGGGGTCTCCTACGAGCAGTACTTC
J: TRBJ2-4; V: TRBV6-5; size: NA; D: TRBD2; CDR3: CASSFTSGGAGPNIQYF; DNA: TGTGCCAGCAGTTTTACTAGCGGGGGGGCCGGGCCTAACATTCAGTACTTC
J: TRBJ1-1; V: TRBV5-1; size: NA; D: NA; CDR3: CASSLAGTENTEAFF; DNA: TGCGCCAGCAGCTTGGCGGGCACAGAGAACACTGAAGCTTTCTTT
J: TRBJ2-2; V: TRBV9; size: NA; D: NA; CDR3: CASTPGLTEELFF; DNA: TGTGCCAGCACGCCAGGTCTCACCGAGGAGCTGTTTTTT
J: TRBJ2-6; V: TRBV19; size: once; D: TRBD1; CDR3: CASRTPGTVDSGANVLTF; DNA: TGTGCCAGTAGGACCCCCGGGACAGTCGACTCTGGGGCCAACGTCCTGACTTTC
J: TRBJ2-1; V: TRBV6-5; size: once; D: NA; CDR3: CASRSGLSYNEQFF; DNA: TGTGCCAGCCGTTCGGGACTCTCCTACAATGAGCAGTTCTTC
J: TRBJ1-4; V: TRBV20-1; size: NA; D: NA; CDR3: CSARPTGGFDEKLFF; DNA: TGCAGTGCTAGACCAACGGGGGGGTTCGATGAAAAACTGTTTTTT